This T cell receptor beta chain came from a study of brain T cells in children with intractable seizures. Here immunoSEQ multiplex PCR was the method, and the copy in TCRdb shows in-frame clones only, minus some. This sample has 110,000 or so clones, with 85% to 95% found just once. Pre-surgery treatment included at least one anti-epileptic drug. CDR1 is SSHAT, CDR2 FNYEAQ, per germline (reference sequence). Trimming removed 3 bases at V and 4 bases at J, with 9 bases between. The CDR3 covers 13 residues. This rearrangement joins TRBV7-7 to TRBJ1-1; D remains unclear. This clonotype was obtained from a boy less than two years old with hemimegalencephaly and intractable seizures. Sequencing was performed on peripheral blood, taken at surgery. As DNA, the CDR3 is TGTGCCAGCAGCTTGCGGAGCGGCACTGAAGCTTTCTTT. Encoded protein: CASSLRSGTEAFF.